This note documents a single T cell receptor beta chain sequence. Its matching antigen is unknown. With 1 base clipped from V and 8 bases from J, the junction kept 4 bases outside the gene matches. Germline CDR1 SNHLY, CDR2 FYNNEI. This CDR3 has 14 residues. The sample is drawn from a study of shared clonotypes between healthy human individuals. At the level of the study: A donor's plate count was three for CD4 naive and three for CD4 memory; CD8 naive had two and CD8 memory one.

Every donor was a Caucasian adult from Nashville, Tennessee. Measured with immunoSEQ multiplex PCR; TCRdb has only the in-frame clones, and not every one. Of around 690,000 clones detected, less than 95% appear once; the ten largest clones hold 30% to 40%. Study results and limitations: Clonotypes that were shared across a handful of donors made up around 4.6% of naive CD4 clonotypes.

What was sequenced was memory CD8+ T cells from PBMCs. Subset denoted: CD45RO+ cells pooled with CCR7-negative TemRA cells. This receptor was identified in a young man in good health. Some clones in this sample may be carry-over from other donors' samples. The chain couples TRBV2 to TRBJ2-3, with 9 bases that match TRBD2. CDR3 bases: TGTGCCAGCAGTGAAGTAGCGGGAGTGGGTACGCAGTATTTT. This encodes CASSEVAGVGTQYF.